The 30 T cell receptor beta chains below were found in one sample sequenced in a study of cytomegalovirus exposure and HLA in healthy donors. Researchers ran the PCR with 60 Vbeta and 13 Jbeta primers. TCRdb's copy holds only in-frame clones and misses some; the assay was immunoSEQ multiplex PCR. The repertoire holds tens of thousands of clones, with about 89% as singletons. The sequenced sample consisted of PBMCs. The receptors originated from a man aged 25-40 years in good health and CMV-seropositive.

This clone was counted only a few times. V gene TRBV6-5 combines with J gene TRBJ2-1, with D possibly matching TRBD1 (6 bases). The germline V and J ends were trimmed by 5 bases and 3 bases, with 11 bases remaining between them. CDR3 length equals 14 residues. The germline V gene encodes CDR1 MNHEY and CDR2 SVGAGI. CDR3 sequence: CASSKLTGYNEQFF. The CDR3 DNA is TGTGCCAGCAGTAAATTGACAGGCTACAATGAGCAGTTCTTC.

The chain carries TRBV28 and TRBJ1-5; a possible D gene is TRBD1 (5 bases). The V end was cut by 6 bases, the J end by 6 bases, with 18 bases between. There are 15 residues in the CDR3. The germline V gene encodes CDR1 MDHEN and CDR2 SYDVKM. Here the CDR3 reads CASRGLVERRQPQHF. CDR3 DNA: TGTGCCAGCAGGGGACTAGTGGAACGTCGTCAGCCCCAGCATTTT. The full variable domain, in which reference TRBV28 and TRBJ1-5 provide the parts outside the CDR3, is DVKVTQSSRYLVKRTGEKVFLECVQDMDHENMFWYRQDPGLGLRLIYFSYDVKMKEKGDIPEGYSVSREKKERFSLILESASTNQTSMYLCASRGLVERRQPQHFGDGTRLSIL.

The V and J genes are TRBV6-5 and TRBJ2-2; D call uncertain. CDR1 MNHEY and CDR2 SVGAGI come from the germline V gene. CDR3 length equals 12 residues. The V gene lost 2 bases and the J gene lost 7 bases, with 5 bases spanning the gap. The CDR3 sequence: CASSYAGGELFF. CDR3 nucleotide sequence: TGTGCCAGCAGTTACGCCGGCGGGGAGCTGTTTTTT.

V and J are TRBV5-1 and TRBJ2-2; D is unresolved. Germline V CDR1 and CDR2: SGHRS, YFSETQ. The CDR3 contains 15 residues. V gave up 0 bases and J gave up 0 bases, with 6 bases separating them. The CDR3 protein is CASSLAKPNTGELFF. The CDR3 DNA is TGCGCCAGCAGCTTGGCCAAGCCGAACACCGGGGAGCTGTTTTTT.

V gene TRBV7-2 combines with J gene TRBJ2-1; D remains unclear. The V end was cut by 0 bases, the J end by 1 base, with 10 bases between. Per the germline V gene, CDR1 is SGHTA and CDR2 is FQGNSA. The CDR3 loop spans 16 amino acids. This chain's CDR3 is CASSLAHGASYNEQFF. The CDR3 DNA reads as TGTGCCAGCAGCTTAGCGCATGGAGCGTCCTACAATGAGCAGTTCTTC.

This clone was counted a single time. The rearrangement uses TRBV5-5 and TRBJ1-2, with 11 bases aligning to TRBD1. The CDR3 has 15 residues. In germline, CDR1 is SGHKS, CDR2 YYEKEE (reference sequence). Trimming at V came to 4 bases and at J to 4 bases, leaving 6 bases not matched to a gene. CDR3 coding DNA: TGTGCCAGCAGCACTGGGACAGGGGGAGGCTATGGCTACACCTTC. Protein product: CASSTGTGGGYGYTF.

This rearrangement joins TRBV2 to TRBJ2-1; 11 nucleotides agree with TRBD1. J was trimmed by 0 bases and V by 5 bases; bases with no gene match: 24. The CDR3 has 23 amino acids. Germline CDR1 and CDR2: SNHLY and FYNNEI. Here the CDR3 reads CASSPAGTGGPLSVISSYNEQFF. For the CDR3, the DNA is TGTGCCAGCAGTCCGGCCGGGACAGGGGGTCCTCTAAGCGTAATAAGCTCCTACAATGAGCAGTTCTTC.

The chain has TRBV5-5 and TRBJ2-5, with 11 bases lining up with TRBD2. There are 16 residues in the CDR3. The germline CDR1 and CDR2 sequences are SGHKS and YYEKEE (reference sequence). The junction had 8 bases not matched to a gene; V was cut back by 4 bases and J by 3 bases. The CDR3: CASSKHSGRAEETQYF. In DNA form, the CDR3 reads TGTGCCAGCAGCAAACATAGCGGGAGGGCCGAAGAGACCCAGTACTTC.

V is TRBV7-6 and J is TRBJ2-7, with 10 bases identical to TRBD1. Per germline, CDR1 SGHVS and CDR2 FNYEAQ. V shed 5 bases and J 0 bases; nucleotides not matched to a gene: 4. This CDR3 contains 15 residues. The CDR3 reads CASSKGTGASYEQYF. CDR3 DNA sequence: TGTGCCAGCAGCAAAGGGACAGGGGCCTCCTACGAGCAGTACTTC.

The chain combines TRBV30 with TRBJ1-1; D might be TRBD1 (6 bases). The CDR3 sequence is 13 residues long. V dropped 0 bases and J dropped 6 bases, with 11 bases sitting between them. Germline V lookup: CDR1 GTSNPN, CDR2 SVGIG (reference sequence). The CDR3 sequence is CAWSVWGHAEAFF. As DNA, the CDR3 is TGTGCCTGGAGTGTATGGGGACACGCTGAAGCTTTCTTT.

V is TRBV25-1 and J is TRBJ1-4; no clear D. Germline-derived CDR1 and CDR2 are MGHDK and SYGVNS. The CDR3 spans 14 residues. V was clipped by 0 bases and J by 7 bases, with 9 bases between them. The CDR3 reads CASSEYLGPEKLFF. The DNA of the CDR3 is TGTGCCAGCAGTGAATACCTAGGTCCTGAAAAACTGTTTTTT.

The chain joins TRBV10-3 to TRBJ1-1; no clear D gene. CDR3 length: 15 residues. From germline, CDR1 is ENHRY and CDR2 SYGVKD. V was trimmed by 6 bases and J by 3 bases, leaving 17 bases between them. CDR3 region: CAIRRSRLLDTEAFF. CDR3 in DNA: TGTGCCATCAGGCGCTCCAGGCTCCTGGACACTGAAGCTTTCTTT.

V usage is TRBV6-1 and J usage is TRBJ2-2; 10 positions match TRBD2. Trimming cost V 6 bases and J 0 bases; bases outside gene matches: 1. Per the germline V gene, CDR1 is MNHNS and CDR2 is SASEGT. This CDR3 has 15 residues. This chain's CDR3 is CASRGLAANTGELFF. The CDR3 DNA sequence: TGTGCCAGCAGAGGACTAGCGGCGAACACCGGGGAGCTGTTTTTT.

As for this clone: Germline and junction disagree at one end, which may indicate a read error. V usage is TRBV13 and J usage is TRBJ2-1; TRBD2 agrees at 12 bases. This CDR3 spans 14 amino acids. Germline CDR1 is PRHDT and CDR2 is FYEKMQ (reference sequence). As DNA, the CDR3 is TGTGCCGGCAGCTCCCGACTAGCGGGAGTTGAGCAGTTCTTC. Amino acid sequence: CAGSSRLAGVEQFF.

This chain links TRBV5-1 with TRBJ2-2, with 7 bases identical to TRBD1. This CDR3 contains 14 residues. With 4 bases clipped from V and 3 bases from J, the junction kept 3 bases outside the gene matches. Germline assignment: CDR1 SGHRS and CDR2 YFSETQ. CDR3 residues: CASSPGQDTGELFF. The CDR3 nucleotides read TGCGCCAGCAGCCCCGGACAGGACACCGGGGAGCTGTTTTTT.

The table lists this clone with a count of one. The chain employs TRBV9 and TRBJ1-1, with a tentative D call TRBD1 (6 bases). Germline V gives CDR1 SGDLS, CDR2 YYNGEE. The CDR3 covers 13 residues. The V end lost 5 bases, the J end lost 5 bases, and 13 bases lay between the germline ends. The CDR3 coding sequence is TGTGCCAGCAGTCAACAGGGAAGGACTGAAGCTTTCTTT. Its protein product is CASSQQGRTEAFF.

Details on this clone: This may be a read error, as it is one base from a much larger clone. The rearrangement joins TRBV6-6 to TRBJ1-5; maybe TRBD1 (5 bases). Germline V lookup: CDR1 MNHNY, CDR2 SVGAGI (reference sequence). This CDR3 has 14 amino acids. Trimming removed 6 bases at V and 4 bases at J, with 13 bases between. CDR3 nucleotide sequence: TGTGCCAGCAGCCTAGATGGGGGGAATCAGCCCCAGCATTTT. It specifies CASSLDGGNQPQHF.

This clone has only one observation. V is TRBV4-1 and J is TRBJ1-1, with a tentative D call TRBD1 (5 bases). This CDR3 has 16 residues. Germline assignment: CDR1 MGHRA and CDR2 YSYEKL. V was trimmed by 1 base and J by 6 bases, leaving 18 bases between them. The CDR3 bases are TGCGCCAGCAGCCAAGCCCACCTCGGGGGAGTCTCTGAAGCTTTCTTT. This translates into CASSQAHLGGVSEAFF.

The rearrangement uses TRBV9 and TRBJ2-2; 13 bases are shared with TRBD2. V lost 4 bases to trimming and J lost 6 bases; unmatched junction nucleotides: 6. Germline lookup yields CDR1 SGDLS and CDR2 YYNGEE. The CDR3 sequence is 16 residues long. The CDR3 spells CASSPRTSGRAGELFF. In DNA form, the CDR3 reads TGTGCCAGCAGCCCCAGGACTAGCGGGAGAGCCGGGGAGCTGTTTTTT.

This clone turned up a few times. The junction and the germline gene differ at one end; a read error may be behind it. The V and J genes are TRBV7-7 and TRBJ2-6, with 14 bases aligning to TRBD2. The CDR3 is 15 amino acids. Germline V gene lookup returns CDR1 SSHAT and CDR2 FNYEAQ (reference sequence). The CDR3 nucleotides are TGTGCTAGCAGCCCAGGACTAGCGGGGGGCCAGGTCCTGACTTTC. Its translation: CASSPGLAGGQVLTF.

CDR3 coding DNA: TGTGCCATCAGAAACGGACAGGGGGCTGAAGCTTTCTTT. It is translated as CAIRNGQGAEAFF. V and J are TRBV10-3 and TRBJ1-1, with 10 bases aligning to TRBD1. This CDR3 contains 13 residues. Germline lookup yields CDR1 ENHRY and CDR2 SYGVKD. Trimming cost V 6 bases and J 6 bases; bases outside gene matches: 4.

With respect to this clone: The sample contains more than one DNA sequence encoding this CDR3. V gene TRBV7-9 combines with J gene TRBJ1-1; D perhaps matches TRBD1 (6 bases). V was cut by 5 bases and J by 4 bases, with 11 bases left in between. Germline assignment: CDR1 SEHNR and CDR2 FQNEAQ (reference sequence). This CDR3 contains 13 residues. Here the CDR3 reads CASSLQGSTEAFF. CDR3 coding DNA: TGTGCCAGCAGCCTACAGGGAAGCACTGAAGCTTTCTTT.

The V and J genes are TRBV7-9 and TRBJ2-2, with TRBD2 identical over 10 bases. The CDR3 covers 16 residues. Germline trimming cut 5 bases from V and 7 bases from J; bases unmatched to any gene: 10. Germline V CDR1 and CDR2: SEHNR, FQNEAQ (reference sequence). The CDR3 coding sequence is TGTGCCAGCAGCCCGTCTAGCGGGAGAAACGTCGGGGAGCTGTTTTTT. Its protein product is CASSPSSGRNVGELFF.

This chain connects TRBV4-1 to TRBJ1-2, with D unresolved. The ends were cut back, 1 base at V and 4 bases at J, with 13 bases in the middle. Germline loops: CDR1 MGHRA, CDR2 YSYEKL. The CDR3 is 15 residues long. The CDR3 protein is CASSQGGAYSYGYTF. DNA for the CDR3: TGCGCCAGCAGCCAAGGAGGTGCCTATTCCTATGGCTACACCTTC.

The gene calls are TRBV27 and TRBJ2-5, with D maybe TRBD2 (6 bases). Germline V gene lookup returns CDR1 MNHEY and CDR2 SMNVEV (reference sequence). Trimming left V 3 bases short and J 3 bases short, with 17 bases between. This CDR3 is built from 16 residues. The CDR3 here is CASSFHGTSLKETQYF. The CDR3 bases are TGTGCCAGCAGTTTTCACGGGACTTCACTTAAAGAGACCCAGTACTTC.

The V call is TRBV28, the J call TRBJ2-1, with 12 bases that match TRBD2. Germline V lookup: CDR1 MDHEN, CDR2 SYDVKM. The CDR3 spans 18 residues. J gave up 6 bases and V 2 bases, and 11 bases lay outside the gene matches. CDR3 in DNA: TGTGCCAGCAGTTTACGGCTAGCGGGAGGGACTACTTTCAATGAGCAGTTCTTC. This gives the protein CASSLRLAGGTTFNEQFF.

J is TRBJ2-7 and V is TRBV10-3, with a weak D call TRBD1 (6 bases). Trimming stripped 6 bases from V and 3 bases from J, with 15 bases between. CDR1 is ENHRY and CDR2 is SYGVKD in the germline V gene. CDR3 length: 14 amino acids. CDR3 sequence reads: CAISARDILYEQYF. CDR3 coding DNA: TGTGCCATCAGCGCCCGGGACATACTCTACGAGCAGTACTTC.

This clone appeared a few times. The genes are TRBV13 and TRBJ2-1; D perhaps matches TRBD2 (6 bases). Looked up from germline, CDR1 is PRHDT and CDR2 is FYEKMQ (reference sequence). The CDR3 contains 15 residues. Trimming took off 3 bases at V and 4 bases at J, with 13 bases between the two ends. This CDR3 is CASSLTRRRYNEQFF. DNA of the CDR3: TGTGCCAGCAGCTTGACTAGGAGGAGGTACAATGAGCAGTTCTTC.

The chain is built from TRBV7-9 and TRBJ2-2; maybe TRBD2 (5 bases). CDR1 is SEHNR and CDR2 is FQNEAQ in the germline V gene (reference sequence). The germline V and J ends were trimmed by 3 bases and 2 bases, with 10 bases remaining between them. The CDR3 has 15 residues. CDR3 region: CASSFGEFNTGELFF. DNA of the CDR3: TGTGCCAGCAGCTTCGGGGAATTTAACACCGGGGAGCTGTTTTTT.

The chain couples TRBV5-4 to TRBJ1-1; D ambiguous. V was clipped by 1 base and J by 1 base, with 8 bases between them. This CDR3 spans 14 amino acids. CDR1 is SGHNT and CDR2 is YYREEE in the germline V gene (reference sequence). The CDR3 here is CASSLTGGNTEAFF. The CDR3 DNA follows: TGTGCCAGCAGCTTGACGGGTGGGAACACTGAAGCTTTCTTT.